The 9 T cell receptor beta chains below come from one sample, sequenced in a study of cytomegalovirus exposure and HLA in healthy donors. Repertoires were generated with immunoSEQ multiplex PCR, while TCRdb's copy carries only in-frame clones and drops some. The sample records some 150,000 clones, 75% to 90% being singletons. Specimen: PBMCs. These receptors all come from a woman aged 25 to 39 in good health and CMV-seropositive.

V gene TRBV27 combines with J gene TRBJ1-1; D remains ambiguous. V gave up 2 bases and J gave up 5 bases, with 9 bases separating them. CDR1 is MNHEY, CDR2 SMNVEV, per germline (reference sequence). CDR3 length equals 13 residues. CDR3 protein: CASSLGSYTEAFF. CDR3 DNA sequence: TGTGCCAGCAGTTTAGGTAGTTATACTGAAGCTTTCTTT.

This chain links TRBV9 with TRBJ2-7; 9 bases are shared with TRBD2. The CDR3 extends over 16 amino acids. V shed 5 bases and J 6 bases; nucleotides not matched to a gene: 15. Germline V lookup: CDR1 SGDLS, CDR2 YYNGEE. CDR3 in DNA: TGTGCCAGCAGTAGCGACCCCGGGACTAGCTGGGTCGAGCAGTACTTC. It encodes CASSSDPGTSWVEQYF.

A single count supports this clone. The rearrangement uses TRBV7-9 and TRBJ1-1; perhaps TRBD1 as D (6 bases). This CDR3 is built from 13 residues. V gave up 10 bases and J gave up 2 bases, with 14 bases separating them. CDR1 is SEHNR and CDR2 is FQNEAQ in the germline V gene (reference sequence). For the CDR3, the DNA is TGTGCCACCCGTCGGGGGGCAAACACTGAAGCTTTCTTT. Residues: CATRRGANTEAFF.

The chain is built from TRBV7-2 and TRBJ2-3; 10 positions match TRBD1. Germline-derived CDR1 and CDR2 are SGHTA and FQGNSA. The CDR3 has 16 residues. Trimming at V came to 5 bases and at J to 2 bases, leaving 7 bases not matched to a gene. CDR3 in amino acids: CASSRFGTGATDTQYF. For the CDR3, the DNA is TGTGCCAGCAGCCGGTTCGGGACAGGGGCCACAGATACGCAGTATTTT.

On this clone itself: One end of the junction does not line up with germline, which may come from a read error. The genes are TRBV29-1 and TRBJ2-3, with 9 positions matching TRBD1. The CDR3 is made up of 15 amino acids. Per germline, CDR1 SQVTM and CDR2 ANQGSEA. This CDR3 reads CSVEGGTGHTNTQYF. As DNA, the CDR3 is TGCAGCGTTGAAGGGGGGACAGGGCACACAAATACGCAGTATTTT.

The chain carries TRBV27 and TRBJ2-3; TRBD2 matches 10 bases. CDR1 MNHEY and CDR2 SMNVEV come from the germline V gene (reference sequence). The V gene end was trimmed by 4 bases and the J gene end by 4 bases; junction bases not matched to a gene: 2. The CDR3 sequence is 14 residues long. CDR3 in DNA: TGTGCCAGCAGTTCTAGCGGGAGACCAGATACGCAGTATTTT. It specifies CASSSSGRPDTQYF.

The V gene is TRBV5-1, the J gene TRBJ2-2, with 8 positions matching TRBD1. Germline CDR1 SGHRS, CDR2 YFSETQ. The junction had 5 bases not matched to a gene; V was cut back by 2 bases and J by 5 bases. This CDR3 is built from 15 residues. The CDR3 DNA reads TGCGCCAGCAGCTTACAGGGGGTAGGAACCGGGGAGCTGTTTTTT. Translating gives CASSLQGVGTGELFF.

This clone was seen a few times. The CDR3 loop is CASSPGQANSPLHF. As DNA, the CDR3 is TGTGCCAGCAGCCCAGGACAGGCCAATTCACCCCTCCACTTT. The J gene is TRBJ1-6, the V gene TRBV7-9, with 7 bases lining up with TRBD1. J gave up 7 bases and V 5 bases, and 5 bases lay outside the gene matches. Looked up from germline, CDR1 is SEHNR and CDR2 is FQNEAQ (reference sequence). The CDR3 covers 14 residues.

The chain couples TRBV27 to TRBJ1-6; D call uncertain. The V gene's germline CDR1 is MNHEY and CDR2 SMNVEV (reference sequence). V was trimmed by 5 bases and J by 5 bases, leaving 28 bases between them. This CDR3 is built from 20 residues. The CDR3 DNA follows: TGTGCCAGCAGTCCCATTGACATCTTCCCTTTTCGGATTCATAATTCACCCCTCCACTTT. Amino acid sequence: CASSPIDIFPFRIHNSPLHF.